The 8 T cell receptor beta chains listed next were all sequenced from one sample in a study of blood T cell repertoires in COVID-19. Some clones are missing from TCRdb's copy, which holds only in-frame ones; the method was immunoSEQ multiplex PCR. The sample contains roughly 28,000 clones, nearly 90% of which appear only once. Source material: peripheral blood. The receptors were sampled from a human donor with acute or convalescent COVID-19. The donor label of this sample is uncertain.

The CDR3 nucleotides read TGTGCCAGCAGTACAGGGGGCCTCAGCAATCAGCCCCAGCATTTT. Translation: CASSTGGLSNQPQHF. This chain connects TRBV6-2 or TRBV6-3 to TRBJ1-5; the match to TRBD1 covers 9 bases. The length of the CDR3 is 15 residues. Per germline, CDR1 MNHEY and CDR2 SVGEGT. The trim removed 5 bases at V and 1 base at J, leaving 3 bases unmatched.

The chain has TRBV11-2 and TRBJ1-1; tentatively, D is TRBD1 (5 bases). This CDR3 spans 14 amino acids. Germline V gene lookup returns CDR1 SGHAT and CDR2 FQNNGV. V was shortened by 3 bases and J by 1 base, with 9 bases between the two germline ends. The CDR3 spells CASSFRAANTEAFF. The CDR3 DNA follows: TGTGCCAGCAGCTTCAGGGCGGCGAACACTGAAGCTTTCTTT.

The V call is TRBV9, the J call TRBJ1-3; D unresolved. The V and J ends lost 0 bases and 8 bases respectively, with 12 bases between them. Germline lookup yields CDR1 SGDLS and CDR2 YYNGEE. CDR3 length: 14 amino acids. The chain's CDR3 is CASSVGTSRDTIYF. The DNA of the CDR3 is TGTGCCAGCAGCGTAGGGACTTCCCGGGACACCATATATTTT.

The chain couples TRBV15 to TRBJ2-1; 15 bases align to TRBD2. The length of the CDR3 is 15 residues. Trimming removed 5 bases from V and 6 bases from J; junction bases left unmatched: 2. CDR1 and CDR2 from the germline V gene are LNHNV and YYDKDF (reference sequence). The CDR3, as DNA: TGTGCCACCAGCGGACTAGCGGGGGGGCGCAATGAGCAGTTCTTC. Protein sequence: CATSGLAGGRNEQFF.

The rearrangement joins TRBV19 to TRBJ1-4; TRBD1 agrees at 7 bases. Germline CDR1 LNHDA, CDR2 SQIVND (reference sequence). The trim removed 3 bases at V and 8 bases at J, leaving 9 bases unmatched. The length of the CDR3 is 15 residues. CDR3 in amino acids: CASSMFGQVGEKLFF. The CDR3 bases are TGTGCCAGTAGTATGTTCGGACAGGTCGGGGAAAAACTGTTTTTT.

The rearrangement links TRBV7-2 to TRBJ2-5; possibly TRBD1 for D (5 bases). The CDR3 extends over 17 amino acids. Trimming shortened V by 6 bases and J by 3 bases, and 23 bases separated the two germline ends. Per the germline V gene, CDR1 is SGHTA and CDR2 is FQGNSA. This chain's CDR3 is CASRPDPRDSGKETQYF. The CDR3 bases are TGTGCCAGCAGACCAGACCCCAGGGATTCTGGGAAAGAGACCCAGTACTTC.

In DNA, the CDR3 is TGTGCCAGCAGCTGGGGACAGAACACTGAAGCTTTCTTT. Its protein is CASSWGQNTEAFF. The V call is TRBV5-5, the J call TRBJ1-1; D possibly corresponds to TRBD1 (6 bases). Germline V gene sequence: CDR1 SGHKS, CDR2 YYEKEE (reference sequence). With 3 bases removed from V and 1 base from J, the gap between germline ends came to 7 bases. The length of the CDR3 is 13 residues.

The chain uses TRBV5-1 and TRBJ2-1; a possible D gene is TRBD1 (5 bases). V was cut by 0 bases and J by 7 bases, with 17 bases left in between. Germline-derived CDR1 and CDR2 are SGHRS and YFSETQ. The CDR3 covers 16 residues. CDR3 sequence: CASSLETARPTNEQFF. DNA of the CDR3: TGCGCCAGCAGCTTGGAGACAGCCCGGCCTACAAATGAGCAGTTCTTC.